A single sample gave rise to the 17 T cell receptor beta chains below, sequenced in a study of blood T cell repertoires in COVID-19. Profiled with immunoSEQ multiplex PCR; TCRdb holds only in-frame clones, not every one. This table has under 200,000 clones, roughly 90% appearing once. The material sequenced was peripheral blood. The receptor source for this set is a man aged 18 to 35 with acute or convalescent COVID-19.

The chain combines TRBV30 with TRBJ1-3; 7 nucleotides agree with TRBD1. CDR3 length equals 14 residues. J lost 0 bases, V lost 7 bases, and 6 bases had no gene match. CDR1 and CDR2 (germline): GTSNPN, SVGIG (reference sequence). In DNA, the CDR3 is TGTGCCTTGACAGGGTCTTTCTCTGGAAACACCATATATTTT. Amino acids: CALTGSFSGNTIYF.

The chain joins TRBV7-9 to TRBJ1-5; no definite D call. This CDR3 region has 16 residues. Germline CDR1 reads SEHNR; CDR2 reads FQNEAQ (reference sequence). V was pared by 1 base and J by 0 bases, with 10 bases between. The DNA of the CDR3 is TGTGCCAGCAGCTTAGAGGCAGGCCCTAGCAATCAGCCCCAGCATTTT. Its translation is CASSLEAGPSNQPQHF. Supplemented by reference TRBV7-9 and TRBJ1-5, the full variable domain reads DTGVSQNPRHKITKRGQNVTFRCDPISEHNRLYWYRQTLGQGPEFLTYFQNEAQLEKSRLLSDRFSAERPKGSFSTLEIQRTEQGDSAMYLCASSLEAGPSNQPQHFGDGTRLSIL.

This clone was counted a few times. The gene calls are TRBV19 and TRBJ1-5, with 7 positions matching TRBD1. This CDR3 contains 13 residues. Germline-derived CDR1 and CDR2 are LNHDA and SQIVND (reference sequence). J gave up 4 bases and V 5 bases, and 2 bases lay outside the gene matches. CDR3 protein: CASSSDRNQPQHF. The CDR3 coding sequence is TGTGCCAGTAGTTCGGACAGGAATCAGCCCCAGCATTTT. Full variable domain (remainder filled in from reference TRBV19 and TRBJ1-5): DGGITQSPKYLFRKEGQNVTLSCEQNLNHDAMYWYRQDPGQGLRLIYYSQIVNDFQKGDIAEGYSVSREKKESFPLTVTSAQKNPTAFYLCASSSDRNQPQHFGDGTRLSIL.

V gene TRBV12-5 combines with J gene TRBJ1-1; D unclear. This CDR3 has 14 amino acids. Germline V gene data show CDR1 as LGHNT and CDR2 as FRNRAP. V was trimmed by 9 bases and J by 2 bases, leaving 16 bases between them. The CDR3 here is CASAPGGPNTEAFF. The CDR3 DNA is TGTGCTAGCGCCCCGGGAGGGCCCAACACTGAAGCTTTCTTT.

V is TRBV19 and J is TRBJ2-7; 7 bases are shared with TRBD1. From germline, CDR1 is LNHDA and CDR2 SQIVND (reference sequence). V was clipped by 3 bases and J by 2 bases; unmatched bases: 10. The CDR3 covers 16 residues. CDR3 DNA: TGTGCCAGTAGTATCTACTCGGGACAGTCCACCTACGAGCAGTACTTC. It translates to CASSIYSGQSTYEQYF.

The chain links TRBV9 to TRBJ1-1, with TRBD1 identical over 8 bases. The CDR3 is 14 amino acids. Per the germline V gene, CDR1 is SGDLS and CDR2 is YYNGEE. Germline trimming cut 3 bases from V and 4 bases from J; bases unmatched to any gene: 5. CDR3 loop: CASSADRGPTEAFF. The DNA for the CDR3 is TGTGCCAGCAGCGCTGACAGGGGCCCCACTGAAGCTTTCTTT.

The V gene is TRBV5-1, the J gene TRBJ1-3; TRBD1 aligns across 7 bases. Losses at the gene ends were 4 bases for V and 8 bases for J; bases not matched to a gene: 12. This CDR3 has 15 residues. CDR1 and CDR2 (germline): SGHRS, YFSETQ. This chain's CDR3 is CASSEKTDRVHTIYF. The CDR3 nucleotides are TGCGCCAGCAGCGAGAAAACCGACAGGGTACACACCATATATTTT.

This rearrangement joins TRBV18 to TRBJ1-2; D is possibly TRBD1 (5 bases). The CDR3 loop spans 13 amino acids. Germline lookup yields CDR1 KGHSH and CDR2 LQKENI. V lost 6 bases and J lost 8, with 16 bases in between. CDR3 in amino acids: CASSVGPGFGYTF. The DNA for the CDR3 is TGTGCCAGCTCCGTGGGGCCAGGGTTCGGCTACACCTTC.

This sequence joins TRBV6-5 and TRBJ2-3, with 8 positions matching TRBD1. CDR1 is MNHEY, CDR2 SVGAGI, per germline. Trimming cost V 0 bases and J 1 base; bases outside gene matches: 3. The CDR3 runs 16 residues. The CDR3 loop is CASSYSGQGGTDTQYF. The CDR3 DNA sequence: TGTGCCAGCAGTTACTCTGGACAGGGAGGCACAGATACGCAGTATTTT.

This chain uses TRBV9 with TRBJ1-2; tentatively, D is TRBD1 (5 bases). With 3 bases removed from V and 12 bases from J, the gap between germline ends came to 18 bases. This CDR3 has 13 residues. Looked up from germline, CDR1 is SGDLS and CDR2 is YYNGEE. This CDR3 is CASSAFGGNINTF. DNA of the CDR3: TGTGCCAGCAGCGCGTTTGGGGGGAATATCAACACCTTC.

The chain employs TRBV24-1 and TRBJ2-7, with D possibly matching TRBD1 (5 bases). V lost 4 bases, J lost 0 bases, and 9 bases lay in between. Germline CDR1 reads KGHDR; CDR2 reads SFDVKD. This CDR3 contains 14 residues. CDR3 sequence: CATSDPGSSYEQYF. The CDR3 coding sequence is TGTGCCACCAGTGACCCAGGGTCCTCCTACGAGCAGTACTTC.

The chain has TRBV15 and TRBJ2-1; D is ambiguous. Trimming took 4 bases from V and 0 from J, leaving 7 bases between them. The CDR3 extends over 14 amino acids. Germline CDR1 is LNHNV and CDR2 is YYDKDF (reference sequence). CDR3 in DNA: TGTGCCACCAGCAACCCTAGCTCCTACAATGAGCAGTTCTTC. This encodes CATSNPSSYNEQFF.

The rearrangement uses TRBV27 and TRBJ1-5; 9 bases are a match to TRBD1. CDR1 is MNHEY and CDR2 is SMNVEV in the germline V gene (reference sequence). The ends lost 5 bases at V and 6 bases at J; junction bases unmatched: 8. The CDR3 spans 15 residues. The CDR3 DNA sequence: TGTGCCAGCAGTCCAGTCGGGACAGGGCTTCAGCCCCAGCATTTT. Its protein product is CASSPVGTGLQPQHF.

The chain is built from TRBV18 and TRBJ1-2; possible D gene TRBD1, 5 bases. V gave up 2 bases and J gave up 4 bases, with 14 bases separating them. The germline CDR1 and CDR2 sequences are KGHSH and LQKENI. The CDR3 totals 15 residues. CDR3: CASSPGLTAVYGYTF. The CDR3 nucleotides are TGTGCCAGCTCACCAGGTTTGACAGCTGTCTATGGCTACACCTTC. Filled out from reference TRBV18 and TRBJ1-2, the complete variable domain reads NAGVMQNPRHLVRRRGQEARLRCSPMKGHSHVYWYRQLPEEGLKFMVYLQKENIIDESGMPKERFSAEFPKEGPSILRIQQVVRGDSAAYFCASSPGLTAVYGYTFGSGTRLTVV.

This rearrangement joins TRBV19 to TRBJ1-1; D may be TRBD1 (5 bases). The CDR3 contains 14 residues. Trimming took 5 bases from V and 4 from J, leaving 14 bases between them. Germline lookup yields CDR1 LNHDA and CDR2 SQIVND (reference sequence). The CDR3 protein is CASSLPGWGTEAFF. The CDR3 bases are TGTGCCAGTAGTCTACCAGGGTGGGGCACTGAAGCTTTCTTT.

This clone appeared a single time. The chain joins TRBV9 to TRBJ2-1, with D possibly matching TRBD1 (6 bases). Germline assignment: CDR1 SGDLS and CDR2 YYNGEE. CDR3 length: 18 residues. Deletions cut 3 bases from V and 0 bases from J, with 19 bases between. CDR3 coding DNA: TGTGCCAGCAGCGCCCACCGACAGGTGGAGGACTCCTACAATGAGCAGTTCTTC. The encoded protein is CASSAHRQVEDSYNEQFF.

The gene calls are TRBV5-1 and TRBJ2-1; 12 bases align to TRBD2. The CDR3 covers 16 residues. Germline V gene lookup returns CDR1 SGHRS and CDR2 YFSETQ. Trimming at V came to 0 bases and at J to 9 bases, leaving 7 bases not matched to a gene. CDR3 sequence: CASSLGLAGARGEQFF. In DNA form, the CDR3 reads TGCGCCAGCAGCTTGGGACTAGCGGGGGCCAGGGGTGAGCAGTTCTTC.